The rows below give T cell receptor beta chains drawn from one sample of a study of T cell repertoires in cytomegalovirus infection. These TCRs' antigens remain unknown. TCRdb independently ran MiXCR on the reads; one entry per CDR3 protein. The sample has approximately 500,000 distinct CDR3 sequences; roughly a third are singletons. The starting material was cultured PBMCs, obtained from culture after CMV antigen stimulation. Receptor source: a human donor in good health (CMV status not recorded). Some clones in this sample may be carry-over from other donors' samples. CDR3s include the opening cysteine and the closing phenylalanine or tryptophan. A D gene is named only where the DNA matches it firmly. Part of the rows lack a size; the others show once, few, many or a class for expanded clones.

D gene: TRBD2
J gene: TRBJ2-7
clone size: many
V gene: TRBV7-2
CDR3 DNA: TGTGCCAGCAGCTTAGTAGCGGGAGGAGGAGGCTCCTACGAGCAGTACTTC
CDR3 protein: CASSLVAGGGGSYEQYF

D gene: -
J gene: TRBJ2-5
clone size: -
V gene: TRBV4-3
CDR3 DNA: TGCGCCAGCAGCGCCCGGACGCAGGGCAGGGAGACCCAGTACTTC
CDR3 protein: CASSARTQGRETQYF

D gene: -
J gene: TRBJ2-1
clone size: many
V gene: TRBV7-2
CDR3 DNA: TGTGCCAGCAGCTTAGCTCCCCTCCGTTGGCCCTCCTACAATGAGCAGTTCTTC
CDR3 protein: CASSLAPLRWPSYNEQFF

D gene: -
J gene: TRBJ1-4
clone size: -
V gene: TRBV6-5
CDR3 DNA: TGTGCCAGCAGCCGTACAGGTTCGGAAGCAACTAATGAAAAACTGTTTTTT
CDR3 protein: CASSRTGSEATNEKLFF

D gene: -
J gene: TRBJ2-1
clone size: -
V gene: TRBV5-1
CDR3 DNA: TGCGCCAGCAGCCTACGGACGGAGGGGAAGCAGTTCTTC
CDR3 protein: CASSLRTEGKQFF

D gene: -
J gene: TRBJ1-2
clone size: few
V gene: TRBV7-9
CDR3 DNA: TGTGCCAGCAGCCCGGGACCATCTAACTATGGCTACACCTTC
CDR3 protein: CASSPGPSNYGYTF

D gene: -
J gene: TRBJ1-2
clone size: -
V gene: TRBV29-1
CDR3 DNA: TGCAGCGTCCTGGGGGATTTCTATGGCTACACCTTC
CDR3 protein: CSVLGDFYGYTF

D gene: -
J gene: TRBJ2-5
clone size: few
V gene: TRBV11-1
CDR3 DNA: TGTGCCAGCAGCTTAGGAGACCACCAAGAGACCCAGTACTTC
CDR3 protein: CASSLGDHQETQYF

D gene: -
J gene: TRBJ2-1
clone size: few
V gene: TRBV7-2
CDR3 DNA: TGTGCCAGTTTTCCGGGTGGGGGAAAGCAGTTCTTC
CDR3 protein: CASFPGGGKQFF

D gene: TRBD2
J gene: TRBJ2-3
clone size: once
V gene: TRBV7-2
CDR3 DNA: TGTGCCAGCAGCGAGCGGGAGTGGTCAGATACGCAGTATTTT
CDR3 protein: CASSEREWSDTQYF

D gene: TRBD1
J gene: TRBJ2-1
clone size: few
V gene: TRBV5-1
CDR3 DNA: TGCGCCAGCAGCTTGGAGGGACAGGGAGTCACTGAGCAGTTCTTC
CDR3 protein: CASSLEGQGVTEQFF

D gene: -
J gene: TRBJ1-5
clone size: once
V gene: TRBV7-3
CDR3 DNA: TGTGCCAGCAATTCAGGGGCGAGTCAGCCCCAGCATTTT
CDR3 protein: CASNSGASQPQHF

D gene: -
J gene: TRBJ1-1
clone size: -
V gene: TRBV29-1
CDR3 DNA: TGCAGCGTCAACAGGAACACTGAAGCTTTCTTT
CDR3 protein: CSVNRNTEAFF

D gene: -
J gene: TRBJ1-2
clone size: -
V gene: TRBV27
CDR3 DNA: TGTGCCAGCAGTTTCCGGGCCCGCGGTGGCTACACCTTC
CDR3 protein: CASSFRARGGYTF

D gene: -
J gene: TRBJ1-1
clone size: -
V gene: TRBV7-9
CDR3 DNA: TGTGCCAGCAGCACGGGACGGTGGAACACTGAAGCTTTCTTT
CDR3 protein: CASSTGRWNTEAFF

D gene: TRBD2
J gene: TRBJ2-5
clone size: -
V gene: TRBV9
CDR3 DNA: TGTGCCAGCAGCGCTTCTAACGGGGGGGAGACCCAGTACTTC
CDR3 protein: CASSASNGGETQYF

D gene: -
J gene: TRBJ2-1
clone size: many
V gene: TRBV7-2
CDR3 DNA: TGTGCCAGCAGCTTATCCTCCCGGGACAACCTGTTCTTC
CDR3 protein: CASSLSSRDNLFF

D gene: TRBD1
J gene: TRBJ2-5
clone size: -
V gene: TRBV27
CDR3 DNA: TGTGCCAGCAGCCTCCATCGCTTCGGACAGGGCCAAGGAGAGACCCAGTACTTC
CDR3 protein: CASSLHRFGQGQGETQYF

D gene: -
J gene: TRBJ2-5
clone size: -
V gene: TRBV12-3/TRBV12-4
CDR3 DNA: TGTGCCAGCAGTTTAACTAGTTGGGGGAAGACCCAGTACTTC
CDR3 protein: CASSLTSWGKTQYF

D gene: TRBD2
J gene: TRBJ2-1
clone size: -
V gene: TRBV7-9
CDR3 DNA: TGTGCCAGCAGCTTAGTAACCAGCGGGAGGTTGGGCAATGAGCAGTTCTTC
CDR3 protein: CASSLVTSGRLGNEQFF

D gene: TRBD1
J gene: TRBJ2-3
clone size: -
V gene: TRBV7-3
CDR3 DNA: TGTGCCAGCAGCTCCCAGGGGGGCACAGATACGCAGTATTTT
CDR3 protein: CASSSQGGTDTQYF

D gene: -
J gene: TRBJ1-1
clone size: many
V gene: TRBV7-2
CDR3 DNA: TGTGCCAGCAGCCCCGTACAGGGGAACACTGAAGCTTTCTTT
CDR3 protein: CASSPVQGNTEAFF

D gene: -
J gene: TRBJ2-1
clone size: -
V gene: TRBV19
CDR3 DNA: TGTGCCAGTAGTATAGACCCGGGAGAAAAGCAGTTCTTC
CDR3 protein: CASSIDPGEKQFF